This T cell receptor (beta chain) was found in a study of metastatic and nonmetastatic thyroid tumors. V gave up 5 bases and J gave up 0 bases; unmatched junction bases: 7. The CDR3 totals 16 residues. Via MiXCR, TCRdb re-called the PCR reads. Of over 25,000 clones in the sample, roughly 16% are singletons; the top ten hold over 3.5%. This clone was seen more than once but under ten times. Thyroid surgery was performed in patients who had received no treatment beforehand. The clonotype comes from a female donor with papillary thyroid cancer or a benign thyroid nodule (not recorded which). Some clones in this sample may be carry-over from other donors' samples. The sequencing input was blood. This chain links TRBV12-3 or TRBV12-4 with TRBJ1-5, with 7 bases fitting TRBD1. The DNA for the CDR3 is TGTGCCAGCAGTCAAGGAGGGGGCCTTAGCAATCAGCCCCAGCATTTT. Its translation: CASSQGGGLSNQPQHF.